This T cell receptor beta chain was recovered during a study of blood T cells in healthy people across ages. It was around 10 milliliters of peripheral blood that were drawn from each donor. This CDR3 is 17 amino acids long. The V and J ends lost 4 bases and 7 bases, in that order; junction bases with no gene match: 17. Germline V gene sequence: CDR1 SGHRS, CDR2 YFSETQ. With a J-beta primer mix and a sample-barcoded 5' primer, a second PCR ran roughly 7 to 11 cycles. Unique molecular identifiers of 12 random nucleotides labeled each cDNA. The study obtained at least 3 million CDR3-containing paired-end reads from every sample. TCRdb ran MiXCR on the 5' RACE reads and lists one entry per CDR3 protein. The sample carries 550,000 to 650,000 distinct CDR3 sequences, about a quarter recorded once. The sample holds a few counts of this clonotype. These data also featured in a second study, about T cells of mothers and their children. That work contributes: Sample barcodes and 2-4 random nucleotides came from the second PCR's M1S primer.

The sample comprised blood. The rearrangement joins TRBV5-1 to TRBJ1-1; 9 positions agree with TRBD1. The TCR sequence derives from a boy between 2 and 10 years old in good health. In DNA, the CDR3 is TGCGCCAGCAGCCGATCGATGACAGGGGGACCTTTCTATGAAGCTTTCTTT. Its translation: CASSRSMTGGPFYEAFF.